This T cell receptor beta chain was sequenced in a study of blood T cell repertoires in COVID-19. Study background: The samples span acute and convalescent COVID-19 from the United States, Italy and Spain. PBMCs, B-cell-depleted T cells, or T cells were the source of the cDNA or gDNA that made up the material.

With 3 bases removed from V and 3 bases from J, the gap between germline ends came to 7 bases. This CDR3 has 13 amino acids. In the source study's methods: For nucleated cells, counts were estimated from reference gene primer amplification. Sequencing was performed with immunoSEQ multiplex PCR; in TCRdb, only in-frame clones are kept and a portion is missing. The V and J calls and the clone size are those of that table, but D and trimming were determined from the DNA. The repertoire includes about 250,000 clones, around 88% of them detected once, and 1.3% to 1.5% sits in the top ten. This TCR was sampled from an older man with acute or convalescent COVID-19. This chain uses TRBV12-3 or TRBV12-4 with TRBJ2-3; no reliable D call. What was sequenced was peripheral blood. In nucleotides, the CDR3 is TGTGCCAGCAGTTTCGGAGAGACAGATACGCAGTATTTT. It is translated as CASSFGETDTQYF.